The 5 T cell receptor beta chains below were found in one sample sequenced in a study of blood T cell repertoires in COVID-19. Data came from immunoSEQ multiplex PCR; TCRdb stores just in-frame clones and leaves some out. The sample has a few hundred thousand clones, just under 90% seen once; the top ten hold roughly 6.2%. Input material: peripheral blood. The receptors here all came from a man aged 55 to 70 who had recovered from COVID-19.

This chain connects TRBV10-2 to TRBJ2-7, with 8 bases aligning to TRBD2. CDR3 size: 12 residues. Germline V gene sequence: CDR1 WSHSY, CDR2 SAAADI. The J segment lost 3 bases and the V segment lost 6 bases, leaving 1 base of the junction unmatched. CDR3: CASSREGYEQYF. Written as DNA, the CDR3 is TGCGCCAGCAGCCGGGAGGGCTACGAGCAGTACTTC.

CDR3 bases: TGTGCCAGCAGGGGCGTACAAGAGACCCAGTACTTC. Translating gives CASRGVQETQYF. The chain couples TRBV6-5 to TRBJ2-5; D remains unclear. Trimming cost V 6 bases and J 2 bases, with 7 bases left between them. This CDR3 comprises 12 residues. Germline lookup yields CDR1 MNHEY and CDR2 SVGAGI.

The rearrangement uses TRBV30 and TRBJ1-2; D may be TRBD1 (5 bases). CDR1 is GTSNPN and CDR2 is SVGIG in the germline V gene (reference sequence). CDR3 length: 12 amino acids. The CDR3 reads CATSGGLYGYTF. CDR3 nucleotide sequence: TGTGCTACTAGCGGGGGACTTTATGGCTACACCTTC. Looking up the rest from reference TRBV30 and TRBJ1-2 gives the full variable domain: SQTIHQWPATLVQPVGSPLSLECTVEGTSNPNLYWYRQAAGRGLQLLFYSVGIGQISSEVPQNLSASRPQDRQFILSSKKLLLSDSGFYLCATSGGLYGYTFGSGTRLTVV.

The rearrangement links TRBV6-5 to TRBJ1-1, with 8 bases lining up with TRBD1. The ends lost 4 bases at V and 4 bases at J; junction bases unmatched: 5. Germline V gene lookup returns CDR1 MNHEY and CDR2 SVGAGI. The CDR3 sequence is 14 residues long. Here the CDR3 DNA reads TGTGCCAGCAGTTCAGACAGGGGCGGCACTGAAGCTTTCTTT. This sequence encodes CASSSDRGGTEAFF.

The chain employs TRBV2 and TRBJ2-1; 9 nucleotides agree with TRBD1. J was trimmed by 7 bases and V by 8 bases; bases with no gene match: 9. Per the germline V gene, CDR1 is SNHLY and CDR2 is FYNNEI. CDR3 size: 14 residues. CDR3 in DNA: TGTGCCAGCGTGACAGGGGGAGGAGGGAATGAGCAGTTCTTC. The encoded protein is CASVTGGGGNEQFF.